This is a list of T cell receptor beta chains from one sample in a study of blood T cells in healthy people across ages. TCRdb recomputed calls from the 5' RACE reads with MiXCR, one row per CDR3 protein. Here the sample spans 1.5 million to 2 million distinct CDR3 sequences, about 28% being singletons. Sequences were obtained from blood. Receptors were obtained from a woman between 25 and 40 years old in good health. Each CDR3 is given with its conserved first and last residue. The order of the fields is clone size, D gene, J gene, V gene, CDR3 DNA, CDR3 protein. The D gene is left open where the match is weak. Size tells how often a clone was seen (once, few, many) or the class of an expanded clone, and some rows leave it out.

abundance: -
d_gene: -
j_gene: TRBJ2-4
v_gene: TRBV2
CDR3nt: TGCGCCAGCATGCGAACGGGAGCTTACAATGAGCAGTACTTC
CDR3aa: CASMRTGAYNEQYF

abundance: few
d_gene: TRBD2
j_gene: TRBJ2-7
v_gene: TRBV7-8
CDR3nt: TGTGCCAGCAGCTTAACTAGCGGGCTAAACTCCTACGAGCAGTACTTC
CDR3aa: CASSLTSGLNSYEQYF

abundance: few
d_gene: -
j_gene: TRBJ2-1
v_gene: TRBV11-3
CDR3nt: TGTGCCAGCAGCTTCGCGGAGGGGAATGAGCAGTTCTTC
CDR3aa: CASSFAEGNEQFF

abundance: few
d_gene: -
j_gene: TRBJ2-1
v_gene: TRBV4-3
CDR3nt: TGCGCCAGCAGCCAAGGGACTCATGAGCAGTTCTTC
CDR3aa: CASSQGTHEQFF

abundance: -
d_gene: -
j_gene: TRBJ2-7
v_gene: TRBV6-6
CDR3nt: TGTGCCAGCAGTTACTCGACGGGCTACGAGCAGTACTTC
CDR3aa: CASSYSTGYEQYF

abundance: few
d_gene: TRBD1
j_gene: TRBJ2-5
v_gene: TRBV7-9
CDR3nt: TGTGCCAGCAGCTTAATCCCAGGGGGCTCGGAGACCCAGTACTTC
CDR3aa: CASSLIPGGSETQYF

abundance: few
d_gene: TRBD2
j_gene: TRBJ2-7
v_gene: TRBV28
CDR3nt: TGTGCCATCAGGACGGGGGGGAACGAGCAGTACTTC
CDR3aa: CAIRTGGNEQYF

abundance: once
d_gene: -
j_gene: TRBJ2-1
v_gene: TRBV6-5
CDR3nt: TGTGTCAGCAGTTACTATGAGAGGGAACAGTTCTTC
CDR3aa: CVSSYYEREQFF

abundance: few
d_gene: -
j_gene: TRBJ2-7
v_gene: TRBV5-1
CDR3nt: TGCGCCAGCGGCTTGAACATCGGCTCCTACGAGCAGTACTTC
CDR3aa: CASGLNIGSYEQYF

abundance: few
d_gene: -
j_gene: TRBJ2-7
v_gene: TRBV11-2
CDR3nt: TGTGCCAGCAGCCGGAACCGGGACGGAGGATACGAGCAGTACTTC
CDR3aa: CASSRNRDGGYEQYF

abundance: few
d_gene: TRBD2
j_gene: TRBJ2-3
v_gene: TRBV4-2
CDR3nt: TGTGCCAGCAGCCGCAATTCGGCGGGGGGGGACACGCAGTATTTT
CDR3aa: CASSRNSAGGDTQYF

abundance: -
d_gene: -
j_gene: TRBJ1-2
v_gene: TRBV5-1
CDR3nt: TGCGCCAGCAGCTTGGGGGGGGCGCAAATTAACCATGGCTACACCTTC
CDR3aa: CASSLGGAQINHGYTF

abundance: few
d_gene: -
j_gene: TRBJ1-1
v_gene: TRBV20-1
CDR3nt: TGCAGTGCTAGAGATATGAGGGGGGGCACTGAAGCTTTCTTT
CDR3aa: CSARDMRGGTEAFF

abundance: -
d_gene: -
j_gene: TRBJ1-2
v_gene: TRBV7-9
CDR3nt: TGTGCCAGCAGCACGGACCCAAGTTATCAGGGCTACACCTTC
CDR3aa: CASSTDPSYQGYTF

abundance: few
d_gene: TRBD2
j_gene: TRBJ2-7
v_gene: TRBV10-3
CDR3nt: TGTGCCATCAGTCCGGGACTAGCGAACGAGCAGTACTTC
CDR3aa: CAISPGLANEQYF

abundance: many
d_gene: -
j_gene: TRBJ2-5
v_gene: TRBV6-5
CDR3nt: TGTGCCAGCGCAGAACGGAAAGAGACCCAGTACTTC
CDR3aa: CASAERKETQYF

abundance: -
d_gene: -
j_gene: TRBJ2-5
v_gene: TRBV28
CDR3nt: TGTGTCAGCAGTTTTGACCTCCCAGGGCGAAATGTAGGAGAGACCCAGTACTTC
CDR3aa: CVSSFDLPGRNVGETQYF

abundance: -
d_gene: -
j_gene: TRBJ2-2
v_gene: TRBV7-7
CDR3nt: TGTGCCAGCAGCCGAGGGGAGGACGGCGGGGAGCTGTTTTTT
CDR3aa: CASSRGEDGGELFF

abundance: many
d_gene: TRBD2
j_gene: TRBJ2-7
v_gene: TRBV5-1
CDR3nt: TGCGCCAGCAGCTTAACCGGGACTAGCGTGTACGAGCAGTACTTC
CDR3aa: CASSLTGTSVYEQYF

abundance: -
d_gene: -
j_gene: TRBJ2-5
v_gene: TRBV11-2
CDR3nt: TGTGCCAGCAGCATACCTCCGGGGCAGGGTCCGTACAATGAGCAGTACTTC
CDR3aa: CASSIPPGQGPYNEQYF

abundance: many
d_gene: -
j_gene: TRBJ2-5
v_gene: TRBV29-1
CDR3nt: TGCAGCGTTGACAGCCCCTCTCCCCCACAAGAGACCCAGTACTTC
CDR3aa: CSVDSPSPPQETQYF

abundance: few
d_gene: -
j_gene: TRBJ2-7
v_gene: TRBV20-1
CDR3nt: TGCAGTGAGGGCGGGAATTTAAGCGAGCAGTACTTC
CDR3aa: CSEGGNLSEQYF

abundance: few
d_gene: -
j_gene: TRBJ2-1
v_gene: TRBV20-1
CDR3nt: TGCAGTGCTAGAGATGTGGTAGCGGATTACAATGAGCAGTTCTTC
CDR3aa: CSARDVVADYNEQFF

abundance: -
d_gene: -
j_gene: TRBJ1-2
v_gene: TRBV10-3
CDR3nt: TGTGCCATCCTGAGCTTACCCTATGGCTACACCTTC
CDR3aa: CAILSLPYGYTF

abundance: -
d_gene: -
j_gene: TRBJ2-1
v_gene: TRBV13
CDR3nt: TGTGCCAGCAGCTTAGTGGGCAACAAAGATGGGAGTCGCAATGAGCAGTTCTTC
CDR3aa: CASSLVGNKDGSRNEQFF

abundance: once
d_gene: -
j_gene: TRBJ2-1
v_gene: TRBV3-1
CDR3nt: TGTGCCAGCAGCCAACACCGGGCGGACAATGAGCAGTTCTTC
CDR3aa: CASSQHRADNEQFF

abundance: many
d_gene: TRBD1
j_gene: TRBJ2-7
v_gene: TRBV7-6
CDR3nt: TGTGCCAGCAGTCCCCACCCGACAGGGTCCTACGAGCAGTACTTC
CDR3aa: CASSPHPTGSYEQYF

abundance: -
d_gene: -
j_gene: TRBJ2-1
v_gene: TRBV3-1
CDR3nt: TGTGCCAGCAGCCAAGGGTCTCTTGACAATGAGCAGTTCTTC
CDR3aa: CASSQGSLDNEQFF

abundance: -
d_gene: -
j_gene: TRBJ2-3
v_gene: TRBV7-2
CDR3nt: TGTGCCAGCAGCAAAGACTGGGAGAGCACAGATACGCAGTATTTT
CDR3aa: CASSKDWESTDTQYF

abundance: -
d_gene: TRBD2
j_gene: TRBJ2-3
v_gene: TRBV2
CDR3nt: TGTGCCAGCAAGGACGGGAGGCGGCCTAGCACAGATACGCAGTATTTT
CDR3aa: CASKDGRRPSTDTQYF

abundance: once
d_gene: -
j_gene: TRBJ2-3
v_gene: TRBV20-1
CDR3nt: TGCAGTGCTAGAGATGTCCAGAGCACAGATACGCAGTATTTT
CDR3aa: CSARDVQSTDTQYF

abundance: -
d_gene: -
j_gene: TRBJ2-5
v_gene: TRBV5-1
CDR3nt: TGCGCCAGCAGCCCAGAGCCTGTCCAAGAGACCCAGTACTTC
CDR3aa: CASSPEPVQETQYF

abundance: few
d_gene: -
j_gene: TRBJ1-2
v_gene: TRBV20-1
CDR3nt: TGCAGTGCTAGTGTCGGGAGCTATGGCTACACCTTC
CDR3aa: CSASVGSYGYTF

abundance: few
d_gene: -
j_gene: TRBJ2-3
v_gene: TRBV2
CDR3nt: TGTGCCAGCAGGAGGGGGGTGTCAGATACGCAGTATTTT
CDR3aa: CASRRGVSDTQYF

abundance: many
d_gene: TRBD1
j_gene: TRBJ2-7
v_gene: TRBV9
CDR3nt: TGTGCCAGCAACTCCGGGACAGGGACGAACGAGCAGTACTTC
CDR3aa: CASNSGTGTNEQYF

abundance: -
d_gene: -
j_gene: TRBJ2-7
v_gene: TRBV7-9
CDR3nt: TGTGCCAGCAGCTATCTGGTCCAAGAGCAGTACTTC
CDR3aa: CASSYLVQEQYF